The sample holds a few counts of the clone carrying this T cell receptor beta chain. TCRdb called the 5' RACE reads again in MiXCR, with one record for every CDR3 protein. The table shows around 50,000 distinct CDR3 sequences, with around 24% occurring only once. CDR3 size: 15 residues. After removal of 5 bases from V and 1 base from J, the junction contained 5 bases not matched to a gene. From germline, CDR1 is SGHTA and CDR2 FQGNSA. Cells sorted as Tregs were CD4+, CD25+ and CD127-/low. Material for sequencing was tumor-infiltrating Tregs sorted from the breast tumor. The chain recombines TRBV7-2 with TRBJ2-3; 8 positions agree with TRBD1. This clonotype was sampled from a female donor with breast cancer. CDR3 region: CASSAQTGGTDTQYF. As DNA, the CDR3 is TGTGCCAGCAGCGCCCAGACAGGGGGCACAGATACGCAGTATTTT. Combining the CDR3 with reference TRBV7-2 and TRBJ2-3 gives the whole variable domain GAGVSQSPSNKVTEKGKDVELRCDPISGHTALYWYRQSLGQGLEFLIYFQGNSAPDKSGLPSDRFSAERTGGSVSTLTIQRTQQEDSAVYLCASSAQTGGTDTQYFGPGTRLTVL.